Listed here are 20 T cell receptor beta chains from one sample, sequenced in a study of T cell responses to AZD1222 COVID-19 vaccine. The protocol was immunoSEQ multiplex PCR, while the TCRdb copy is restricted to in-frame clones and leaves out a portion. The sample holds about 140,000 clones, around 90% seen once. The material was peripheral blood, obtained on day 0 of AZD1222 vaccination. Receptors were obtained from an adult in good health.

The chain employs TRBV27 and TRBJ2-7; D perhaps matches TRBD2 (6 bases). This CDR3 contains 15 residues. V was cut by 5 bases and J by 2 bases, with 16 bases left in between. CDR1 is MNHEY, CDR2 SMNVEV, per germline (reference sequence). The CDR3 DNA is TGTGCCAGCAGTCCCCGACTAGTCGCCCCCTACGAGCAGTACTTC. This encodes CASSPRLVAPYEQYF.

This chain links TRBV1 with TRBJ2-3. TRBV1 is assigned pseudogene status. This CDR3 contains 17 residues. The CDR3 nucleotides are TGCACCAGCAGCCGAAAACCCCGGGGGCGATGCACAGATACGCAGTATTTT. Translating it yields CTSSRKPRGRCTDTQYF.

Written as DNA, the CDR3 is TGCGCCAGCAGCAGCGGACAGGGTGGAAGCAATCAGCCCCAGCATTTT. Its protein is CASSSGQGGSNQPQHF. The chain is built from TRBV5-1 and TRBJ1-5; TRBD1 agrees at 8 bases. This CDR3 contains 16 residues. J gave up 1 base and V 4 bases, and 7 bases lay outside the gene matches. CDR1 is SGHRS and CDR2 is YFSETQ in the germline V gene.

This clone appeared once. The gene calls are TRBV27 and TRBJ1-2, with 8 nucleotides matching TRBD1. The germline V gene has CDR1 MNHEY and CDR2 SMNVEV (reference sequence). The V segment lost 0 bases and the J segment 7 bases; nucleotides outside the gene matches: 4. This CDR3 spans 14 amino acids. In DNA form, the CDR3 reads TGTGCCAGCAGTTTATCATCGACAGGGGCTGGCTACACCTTC. Its translation: CASSLSSTGAGYTF.

The rearrangement joins TRBV13 to TRBJ1-2; no clear D gene. Per germline, CDR1 PRHDT and CDR2 FYEKMQ (reference sequence). This CDR3 is 11 amino acids long. Trimming took off 1 base at V and 7 bases at J, with 4 bases between the two ends. The CDR3 is CASSLVGGYTF. The CDR3 DNA sequence: TGTGCCAGCAGCTTAGTGGGTGGCTACACCTTC.

The chain joins TRBV11-2 to TRBJ1-1, with D unresolved. The CDR3 extends over 12 amino acids. From germline, CDR1 is SGHAT and CDR2 FQNNGV. The V end was cut by 4 bases, the J end by 2 bases, with 5 bases between. The CDR3 spells CASSSYNTEAFF. As DNA, the CDR3 is TGTGCCAGCAGCTCTTATAACACTGAAGCTTTCTTT.

The chain couples TRBV3-1 (or the pseudogene TRBV3-2) to TRBJ2-1; D is unresolved. CDR3 length: 15 amino acids. V dropped 4 bases and J dropped 7 bases, with 17 bases sitting between them. Per germline, CDR1 LGHDT and CDR2 YNNKEL (reference sequence). The CDR3 here is CASSLDVAPRNEQFF. Written as DNA, the CDR3 is TGTGCCAGCAGCCTGGACGTGGCTCCGAGGAATGAGCAGTTCTTC.

About this clone: This sample also contains other DNA sequences that code for the same CDR3. CDR3 sequence: CAWSGTGGPYEQYF. In DNA form, the CDR3 reads TGTGCCTGGAGTGGGACAGGGGGCCCCTACGAGCAGTACTTC. The V and J genes are TRBV30 and TRBJ2-7, with 11 positions matching TRBD1. V lost 1 base, J lost 2 bases, and 1 base stayed unmatched. There are 14 residues in the CDR3. CDR1 is GTSNPN and CDR2 is SVGIG in the germline V gene (reference sequence). The full variable domain, with the rest looked up from reference TRBV30 and TRBJ2-7, is SQTIHQWPATLVQPVGSPLSLECTVEGTSNPNLYWYRQAAGRGLQLLFYSVGIGQISSEVPQNLSASRPQDRQFILSSKKLLLSDSGFYLCAWSGTGGPYEQYFGPGTRLTVT.

The V call is TRBV9, the J call TRBJ1-4; 8 bases match TRBD1. Per germline, CDR1 SGDLS and CDR2 YYNGEE. The junction had 5 bases not matched to a gene; V was cut back by 4 bases and J by 3 bases. There are 15 residues in the CDR3. The CDR3 here is CASSIRDRPNEKLFF. The CDR3, as DNA: TGTGCCAGCAGCATCCGGGACAGGCCTAATGAAAAACTGTTTTTT.

This clone has a single count. The chain has TRBV5-4 and TRBJ2-7; 7 positions agree with TRBD1. V gave up 6 bases and J gave up 3 bases; unmatched junction bases: 6. CDR3 size: 13 residues. Germline values: CDR1 SGHNT, CDR2 YYREEE (reference sequence). The chain's CDR3 is CASTQQGIYEQYF. CDR3 DNA sequence: TGTGCCAGCACCCAACAGGGGATCTACGAGCAGTACTTC. The full variable domain, completed using reference TRBV5-4 and TRBJ2-7, is ETGVTQSPTHLIKTRGQQVTLRCSSQSGHNTVSWYQQALGQGPQFIFQYYREEENGRGNFPPRFSGLQFPNYSSELNVNALELDDSALYLCASTQQGIYEQYFGPGTRLTVT.

V gene TRBV5-5 combines with J gene TRBJ2-7; TRBD1 might be the D (6 bases). The CDR3 has 16 residues. Germline CDR1 and CDR2: SGHKS and YYEKEE (reference sequence). Deletions cut 5 bases from V and 2 bases from J, with 20 bases between. The CDR3 spells CASRIVSQGPAYEQYF. DNA for the CDR3: TGTGCCAGCAGAATTGTGAGTCAGGGGCCAGCCTACGAGCAGTACTTC.

V and J are TRBV12-3 or TRBV12-4 and TRBJ2-3, with D possibly matching TRBD1 (5 bases). The CDR3 is 13 amino acids. Trimming stripped 3 bases from V and 5 bases from J, with 9 bases between. In nucleotides, the CDR3 is TGTGCCAGCAGTTTTCAGGGAATAGATACGCAGTATTTT. Translated, it gives CASSFQGIDTQYF.

The rearrangement joins TRBV15 to TRBJ2-2; D may be TRBD2 (5 bases). Trimming left V 3 bases short and J 1 base short, with 9 bases between. This CDR3 region has 15 residues. Germline V lookup: CDR1 LNHNV, CDR2 YYDKDF (reference sequence). CDR3 nucleotides: TGTGCCACCAGCAGTGGGGAGCAGAACACCGGGGAGCTGTTTTTT. Translated, it gives CATSSGEQNTGELFF.

This chain uses TRBV7-4 with TRBJ1-6; TRBD1 matches at 7 bases. With 3 bases clipped from V and 3 bases from J, the junction kept 8 bases outside the gene matches. CDR1 SGHVT and CDR2 SQSDAQ come from the germline V gene. The CDR3 is made up of 17 amino acids. CDR3: CASSFDRVRFYNSPLHF. The CDR3 bases are TGTGCCAGCAGCTTTGACAGGGTCCGTTTCTATAATTCACCCCTCCACTTT.

This chain links TRBV7-3 with TRBJ2-2, with 7 bases aligning to TRBD2. Trimming removed 2 bases from V and 0 bases from J; junction bases left unmatched: 6. The CDR3 covers 17 residues. In germline, CDR1 is SGHTA, CDR2 FQGTGA. The CDR3 sequence is CASSLYRRGANTGELFF. As DNA, the CDR3 is TGTGCCAGCAGCTTATATCGCCGGGGGGCGAACACCGGGGAGCTGTTTTTT.

In this sample, this clone turned up once. CDR3 amino acids: CSVTRDRDEQYF. The CDR3 DNA follows: TGCAGCGTCACCCGGGACAGGGACGAGCAGTACTTC. The V call is TRBV29-1, the J call TRBJ2-7, with 9 bases aligning to TRBD1. This CDR3 spans 12 amino acids. The ends lost 6 bases at V and 5 bases at J; junction bases unmatched: 5. The germline gives CDR1 SQVTM, CDR2 ANQGSEA.

The V and J genes are TRBV18 and TRBJ2-7; 7 bases match TRBD2. V lost 3 bases to trimming and J lost 3 bases; unmatched junction nucleotides: 8. CDR1 is KGHSH, CDR2 LQKENI, per germline. The CDR3 sequence is 15 residues long. The CDR3 DNA follows: TGTGCCAGCTCACCCGTGGGAGGGCAAAACTACGAGCAGTACTTC. Protein sequence: CASSPVGGQNYEQYF.

The V gene is TRBV4-1, the J gene TRBJ2-2, with 11 nucleotides matching TRBD1. The CDR3 totals 18 residues. Germline trimming cut 3 bases from V and 3 bases from J; bases unmatched to any gene: 9. CDR1 is MGHRA, CDR2 YSYEKL, per germline. The CDR3 bases are TGCGCCAGCAGCCAGGTCCCCGGGGGACAGGGGGACACCGGGGAGCTGTTTTTT. It encodes CASSQVPGGQGDTGELFF.

This chain uses TRBV5-1 with TRBJ2-3, with TRBD1 matching 7 bases. There are 14 residues in the CDR3. The V gene end was trimmed by 0 bases and the J gene end by 5 bases; junction bases not matched to a gene: 3. Germline V gives CDR1 SGHRS, CDR2 YFSETQ. The DNA for the CDR3 is TGCGCCAGCAGCTTGGTTTCAGGGGGAGATACGCAGTATTTT. This sequence encodes CASSLVSGGDTQYF. Using reference TRBV5-1 and TRBJ2-3 for the parts outside the CDR3, the full variable domain is KAGVTQTPRYLIKTRGQQVTLSCSPISGHRSVSWYQQTPGQGLQFLFEYFSETQRNKGNFPGRFSGRQFSNSRSEMNVSTLELGDSALYLCASSLVSGGDTQYFGPGTRLTVL.

V gene TRBV5-4 combines with J gene TRBJ1-1; no definite D call. Germline-derived CDR1 and CDR2 are SGHNT and YYREEE (reference sequence). V was trimmed by 2 bases and J by 3 bases, leaving 29 bases between them. This CDR3 is 20 amino acids long. CDR3 sequence (DNA): TGTGCCAGCAGCTTCGTATCGCCTCGGGTAGGAATTAAGATAGACACTGAAGCTTTCTTT. Its protein product is CASSFVSPRVGIKIDTEAFF.